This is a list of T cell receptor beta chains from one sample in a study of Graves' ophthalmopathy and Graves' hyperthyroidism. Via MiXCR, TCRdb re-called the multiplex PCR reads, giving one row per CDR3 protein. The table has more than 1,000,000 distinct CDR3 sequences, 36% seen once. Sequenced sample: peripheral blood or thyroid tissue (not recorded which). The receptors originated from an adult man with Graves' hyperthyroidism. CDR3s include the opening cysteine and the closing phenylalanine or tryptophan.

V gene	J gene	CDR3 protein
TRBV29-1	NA	CSIKPYNEQFF
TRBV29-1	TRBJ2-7	CSVVYAGSYEQYF
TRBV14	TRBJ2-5	CASSQDSVETQYF
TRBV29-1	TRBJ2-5	CSVVWSGGPAETQYF
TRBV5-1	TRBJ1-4	CASSRDATNEKLFF
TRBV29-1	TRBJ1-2	CSVGGLFANYGYTF
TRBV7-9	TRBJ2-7	CASSLDIYQPQQYF
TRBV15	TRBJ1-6	CATSSWVTGSPLHF
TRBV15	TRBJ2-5	CATSRASYEETQYF
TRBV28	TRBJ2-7	CASRPRPGQRRFSYEQYF
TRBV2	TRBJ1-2	CASIPTTAAGYTF
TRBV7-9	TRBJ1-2	CASSPPGTGANYGYTF
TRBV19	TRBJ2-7	CASSIYLTGEQYF
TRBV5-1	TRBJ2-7	CASTDGRYF
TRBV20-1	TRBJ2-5	CSAGGQGALETQYF
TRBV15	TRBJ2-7	CATSRSRVEQYF
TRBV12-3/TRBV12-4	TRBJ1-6	CASSFPNSPLHF